A selection of T cell receptor beta chains follows, all from one sample in a study of blood T cell repertoires in COVID-19. Produced via immunoSEQ multiplex PCR; TCRdb's table is partial and in-frame only. The table records 100,000 to 150,000 clones, approximately 86% of them present only once. The sequencing sample was made of PBMCs or T cells enriched from blood (not recorded which). All receptors come from a woman aged 50 to 65 who had recovered from COVID-19. CDR3s include the opening cysteine and the closing phenylalanine or tryptophan. D genes are given only for firm matches. Expanded clones get a size class; other rows say once, few or many, or leave the size out.

V: TRBV5-1; D: TRBD1; J: TRBJ2-7; size: -; DNA: TGCGCCAGCAGCCCGGGACAGGGCTCCTACGAGCAGTACTTC; CDR3: CASSPGQGSYEQYF
V: TRBV2; D: TRBD2; J: TRBJ2-3; size: few; DNA: TGTGCCAGCAGAGCGGGACTAGCGACAGATACGCAGTATTTT; CDR3: CASRAGLATDTQYF
V: TRBV5-4; D: -; J: TRBJ1-2; size: -; DNA: TGTGCCAGCAGAGACACGACCATCTATGGCTACACCTTC; CDR3: CASRDTTIYGYTF
V: TRBV7-6; D: TRBD2; J: TRBJ2-1; size: -; DNA: TGTGCCAGCAGCCCCCTAGCGGGGGGAGACAATGAGCAGTTCTTC; CDR3: CASSPLAGGDNEQFF
V: TRBV5-1; D: TRBD1; J: TRBJ1-2; size: -; DNA: TGCGCCAGCAGCCACGGGACAGCAAATGGCTACACCTTC; CDR3: CASSHGTANGYTF
V: TRBV19; D: TRBD2; J: TRBJ2-3; size: -; DNA: TGTGCCAGTAGTATGGGGCGGGGGGCCACAGATACGCAGTATTTT; CDR3: CASSMGRGATDTQYF
V: TRBV6-5; D: TRBD1; J: TRBJ1-2; size: -; DNA: TGTGCCAGCAGGAGACAGGGTCCCGTCTATGGCTACACCTTC; CDR3: CASRRQGPVYGYTF
V: TRBV9; D: TRBD1; J: TRBJ1-5; size: -; DNA: TGTGCCAGCAGCCGGACAGGGGACAATAGCAATCAGCCCCAGCATTTT; CDR3: CASSRTGDNSNQPQHF
V: TRBV19; D: TRBD1; J: TRBJ2-7; size: -; DNA: TGTGCCAGTAGCCCCCGGGACAGGGAAAGAACCGTCCCCGGCGAGCAGTACTTC; CDR3: CASSPRDRERTVPGEQYF
V: TRBV21-1; D: -; J: TRBJ1-1; size: -; DNA: TGTGCCAGCAGCAAAGGCCCGGGACAGAAGAACACTGAAGCTTTCTTT; CDR3: CASSKGPGQKNTEAFF
V: TRBV7-3; D: -; J: TRBJ2-3; size: -; DNA: TGTGCCAGCAGCACCTCGCGCTTAGATACGCAGTATTTT; CDR3: CASSTSRLDTQYF
V: TRBV27; D: -; J: TRBJ1-1; size: -; DNA: TGTGCCAGCAGTTTATCCACAGTGAACACTGAAGCTTTCTTT; CDR3: CASSLSTVNTEAFF
V: TRBV7-9; D: -; J: TRBJ1-6; size: -; DNA: TGTGCCAGCAGCTTAGGGAGCCAGAACTATAATTCACCCCTCCACTTT; CDR3: CASSLGSQNYNSPLHF
V: TRBV11-2; D: TRBD1; J: TRBJ1-1; size: -; DNA: TGTGCCAGCAGCTCCTTTTCCGGACAGGGGGCGAGTCGGGAAGCTTTCTTT; CDR3: CASSSFSGQGASREAFF
V: TRBV27; D: TRBD2; J: TRBJ2-1; size: once; DNA: TGTGCCAGCAGTAAGACCGGGACTAGCGGATACAATGAGCAGTTCTTC; CDR3: CASSKTGTSGYNEQFF
V: TRBV6-1; D: -; J: TRBJ1-3; size: once; DNA: TGTGCCAGCAGTGAAGACAGGAACTCTGGAAACACCATATATTTT; CDR3: CASSEDRNSGNTIYF
V: TRBV10-3; D: -; J: TRBJ2-5; size: -; DNA: TGTGCCATCCCCTACCGAGATATGCGGGGGCAACAAGAGACCCAGTACTTC; CDR3: CAIPYRDMRGQQETQYF
V: TRBV6-5; D: -; J: TRBJ1-2; size: -; DNA: TGTGCCAGCAGTTACTCGGGAGAAACCCTTTATGGCTACACCTTC; CDR3: CASSYSGETLYGYTF
V: TRBV7-9; D: -; J: TRBJ1-6; size: -; DNA: TGTGCCAGCAGCTTAGTAACGGTGGAGAATTCACCCCTCCACTTT; CDR3: CASSLVTVENSPLHF
V: TRBV30; D: -; J: TRBJ2-3; size: -; DNA: TGTGCCTGGAGTTTTGGGGGCATGACAGATACGCAGTATTTT; CDR3: CAWSFGGMTDTQYF
V: TRBV18; D: -; J: TRBJ2-3; size: -; DNA: TGTGCCAGCTCACCCCCGACTGCGGGCTCGACAGATACGCAGTATTTT; CDR3: CASSPPTAGSTDTQYF
V: TRBV5-1; D: -; J: TRBJ2-7; size: -; DNA: TGCGCCAGCAGCTTGGGTGGGGGGGCCTCTTACGAGCAGTACTTC; CDR3: CASSLGGGASYEQYF
V: TRBV18; D: TRBD1; J: TRBJ2-7; size: -; DNA: TGTGCCAGCTCACCGAGCAGGGGGTCCTACGAGCAGTACTTC; CDR3: CASSPSRGSYEQYF
V: TRBV9; D: TRBD1; J: TRBJ1-2; size: -; DNA: TGTGCCAGCAGCTGGGACAGGGGGCGCCTAAGGGATGGCTACACCTTC; CDR3: CASSWDRGRLRDGYTF
V: TRBV6-1; D: TRBD2; J: TRBJ2-3; size: -; DNA: TGTGCCAGCAGTAAAGGTCTAGCGGGTTATAGCACAGATACGCAGTATTTT; CDR3: CASSKGLAGYSTDTQYF
V: TRBV4-3; D: TRBD1; J: TRBJ2-7; size: -; DNA: TGCGCCAGCAGCCAAACCGACAGGGGGCTCGAGCAGTACTTC; CDR3: CASSQTDRGLEQYF
V: TRBV30; D: TRBD1; J: TRBJ1-2; size: -; DNA: TGTGCCACCTCCGGGACAGGGGGATCCTATGGCTACACCTTC; CDR3: CATSGTGGSYGYTF
V: TRBV3-1/TRBV3-2; D: -; J: TRBJ1-1; size: once; DNA: TGTGCCAGCAGCCAAAGACACCTGAACACTGAAGCTTTCTTT; CDR3: CASSQRHLNTEAFF
V: TRBV7-9; D: -; J: TRBJ2-5; size: once; DNA: TGTGCCAGCAGCCTCAGAGCGGGCTCACAAGAGACCCAGTACTTC; CDR3: CASSLRAGSQETQYF
V: TRBV29-1; D: -; J: TRBJ2-7; size: -; DNA: TGCAGCGTTGGCCGAGGCTACGAGCAGTACTTC; CDR3: CSVGRGYEQYF
V: TRBV18; D: -; J: TRBJ2-7; size: -; DNA: TGTGCCAGCTCACCAGGCGGGTACGAGCAGTACTTC; CDR3: CASSPGGYEQYF
V: TRBV7-9; D: -; J: TRBJ1-2; size: -; DNA: TGTGCCAGCAGTTTTAACCAGGGGCACGGCTACACCTTC; CDR3: CASSFNQGHGYTF
V: TRBV5-6; D: -; J: TRBJ1-4; size: -; DNA: TGTGCCAGCAGGGCAACCTTCGGGACACCCCGATCCGGGGAAAAACTGTTTTTT; CDR3: CASRATFGTPRSGEKLFF
V: TRBV27; D: TRBD1; J: TRBJ1-6; size: -; DNA: TGTGCCAGCGGCCAGGGGGGATCCCTCCACTTT; CDR3: CASGQGGSLHF
V: TRBV7-9; D: TRBD1; J: TRBJ1-1; size: -; DNA: TGTGCCAGCAGCGCCCGGACGGGACAGGGGGGTACTGAAGCTTTCTTT; CDR3: CASSARTGQGGTEAFF
V: TRBV9; D: TRBD1; J: TRBJ2-7; size: -; DNA: TGTGCCAGCAGCGGGAGGACAGGGAGTTACGAGCAGTACTTC; CDR3: CASSGRTGSYEQYF
V: TRBV6-5; D: -; J: TRBJ1-3; size: -; DNA: TGTGCCAGCAGCCCGAGGGTTGGAAACACCATATATTTT; CDR3: CASSPRVGNTIYF
V: TRBV15; D: -; J: TRBJ2-7; size: -; DNA: TGTGCCACCAGCAGAGATGTAGGGGATCGCGAGCAGTACTTC; CDR3: CATSRDVGDREQYF
V: TRBV5-1; D: -; J: TRBJ1-4; size: -; DNA: TGCGCCAGCAGCCAATCTTCAGGTTTGGGTGAAAAACTGTTTTTT; CDR3: CASSQSSGLGEKLFF
V: TRBV30; D: -; J: TRBJ1-2; size: few; DNA: TGTGCCTGGAGGAGCTATGGCTACACCTTC; CDR3: CAWRSYGYTF
V: TRBV2; D: TRBD1; J: TRBJ2-7; size: -; DNA: TGTGCCAGCAGGGAGGACAGGGGGCACTACGAGCAGTACTTC; CDR3: CASREDRGHYEQYF
V: TRBV9; D: TRBD1; J: TRBJ2-7; size: -; DNA: TGTGCCAGCAGCCCGACAGGGATAGCCTACGAGCAGTACTTC; CDR3: CASSPTGIAYEQYF
V: TRBV27; D: TRBD1; J: TRBJ1-5; size: -; DNA: TGTGCCAGCAGCCTACAGGGGGCCGGTCAGCCCCAGCATTTT; CDR3: CASSLQGAGQPQHF
V: TRBV18; D: -; J: TRBJ1-2; size: -; DNA: TGTGCCAGCTCAGAGGGCCCCTCAACCTATGGCTACACCTTC; CDR3: CASSEGPSTYGYTF
V: TRBV7-2; D: TRBD2; J: TRBJ2-5; size: -; DNA: TGTGCCAGCAGCTTTCGCCGGAACAGGCTAGCGGGGCAAGAGACCCAGTACTTC; CDR3: CASSFRRNRLAGQETQYF
V: TRBV7-2; D: TRBD2; J: TRBJ2-7; size: few; DNA: TGTGCCAGCAGCCCGGGGGGCGGGGGGGCCCCCTACGAGCAGTACTTC; CDR3: CASSPGGGGAPYEQYF
V: TRBV2; D: TRBD1; J: TRBJ1-5; size: -; DNA: TGTGCCAGCAGTGGGACAGGGGGGTATCAGCCCCAGCATTTT; CDR3: CASSGTGGYQPQHF
V: TRBV10-3; D: -; J: TRBJ2-1; size: once; DNA: TGTGCCATCTTTGAAGGGAGAGGGTACAATGAGCAGTTCTTC; CDR3: CAIFEGRGYNEQFF
V: TRBV5-1; D: -; J: TRBJ2-1; size: -; DNA: TGCGCCAGCAGCTTGGATGGGGGGAATTTTAATGAGCAGTTCTTC; CDR3: CASSLDGGNFNEQFF
V: TRBV5-6; D: -; J: TRBJ1-6; size: few; DNA: TGTGCCAGCAGCCCACAAGACAGGCCCCTCCACTTT; CDR3: CASSPQDRPLHF
V: TRBV11-3; D: TRBD1; J: TRBJ1-1; size: -; DNA: TGTGCCAGCAGCCTCAGACAGGGGAACACTGAAGCTTTCTTT; CDR3: CASSLRQGNTEAFF
V: TRBV20-1; D: -; J: TRBJ1-1; size: -; DNA: TGCAGTGCTAGGGGCGCTTTCTTT; CDR3: CSARGAFF
V: TRBV7-2; D: TRBD2; J: TRBJ2-1; size: -; DNA: TGTGCCAGCAGCCCTAGCGGGGGGGCTCGGGTCGCTGGTGAGCAGTTCTTC; CDR3: CASSPSGGARVAGEQFF